A single sample is the source of the 7 T cell receptor beta chains below, sequenced in a study of blood T cell repertoires in COVID-19. Assay: immunoSEQ multiplex PCR; the TCRdb copy retains only in-frame clones and omits some. This sample has around 250,000 clones, with approximately 90% found just once. The source material was PBMCs or T cells enriched from blood (not recorded which). These receptors came from a human donor in a cohort exposed to, infected with or recovered from COVID-19 (not recorded which). The donor label of this sample is uncertain.

The V call is TRBV6-4, the J call TRBJ2-2; perhaps TRBD2 as D (7 bases). Germline V gives CDR1 MRHNA, CDR2 SNTAGT. CDR3 length: 14 residues. Trimming took 6 bases from V and 2 from J, leaving 10 bases between them. In nucleotides, the CDR3 is TGTGCCAGCAGGAGGGGGGGAAACACCGGGGAGCTGTTTTTT. It is translated as CASRRGGNTGELFF.

V usage is TRBV6-5 and J usage is TRBJ2-7; D unclear. The CDR3 runs 12 residues. Germline values: CDR1 MNHEY, CDR2 SVGAGI. V lost 4 bases and J 3 bases, leaving 7 bases between the germline ends. The DNA of the CDR3 is TGTGCCAGCAGTTCCTCCTACTACGAGCAGTACTTC. Protein product: CASSSSYYEQYF.

This chain connects TRBV28 to TRBJ2-7; no clear D. The V end lost 2 bases, the J end lost 1 base, and 6 bases lay between the germline ends. Germline lookup yields CDR1 MDHEN and CDR2 SYDVKM. The CDR3 extends over 13 amino acids. Here the CDR3 reads CASSLGQSYEQYF. CDR3 in DNA: TGTGCCAGCAGTTTAGGGCAGTCCTACGAGCAGTACTTC.

This chain joins TRBV28 and TRBJ1-2, with TRBD1 matching 10 bases. The V segment lost 2 bases and the J segment 7 bases; nucleotides outside the gene matches: 4. The length of the CDR3 is 14 residues. Germline assignment: CDR1 MDHEN and CDR2 SYDVKM. CDR3 nucleotides: TGTGCCAGCAGTTTACCCGGGACAGGGGCTGGCTACACCTTC. Its translation: CASSLPGTGAGYTF.

The rearrangement uses TRBV14 and TRBJ1-2; no definite D call. The CDR3 length is 14 residues. The V end lost 1 base, the J end lost 7 bases, and 13 bases lay between the germline ends. Germline V gives CDR1 SGHDN, CDR2 FVKESK. CDR3 amino acids: CASSQVPRRGGYTF. The CDR3 region has the DNA TGTGCCAGCAGCCAAGTACCGAGGAGAGGTGGCTACACCTTC.

The CDR3 DNA follows: TGTGCCTGGAACCAGGGGGACCCTAATGAAAAACTGTTTTTT. As protein: CAWNQGDPNEKLFF. J is TRBJ1-4 and V is TRBV30; 7 bases fit TRBD1. Germline V CDR1 and CDR2: GTSNPN, SVGIG (reference sequence). This CDR3 region has 14 residues. V trimming: 4 bases; J trimming: 3 bases; junction bases outside the gene matches: 5.

The chain links TRBV27 to TRBJ1-1; no definite D call. V lost 6 bases and J 5 bases, leaving 10 bases between the germline ends. Germline V gene sequence: CDR1 MNHEY, CDR2 SMNVEV (reference sequence). The CDR3 spans 12 residues. In nucleotides, the CDR3 is TGTGCCAGCAGGGCGCAGAGGACTGAAGCTTTCTTT. Translation gives CASRAQRTEAFF.